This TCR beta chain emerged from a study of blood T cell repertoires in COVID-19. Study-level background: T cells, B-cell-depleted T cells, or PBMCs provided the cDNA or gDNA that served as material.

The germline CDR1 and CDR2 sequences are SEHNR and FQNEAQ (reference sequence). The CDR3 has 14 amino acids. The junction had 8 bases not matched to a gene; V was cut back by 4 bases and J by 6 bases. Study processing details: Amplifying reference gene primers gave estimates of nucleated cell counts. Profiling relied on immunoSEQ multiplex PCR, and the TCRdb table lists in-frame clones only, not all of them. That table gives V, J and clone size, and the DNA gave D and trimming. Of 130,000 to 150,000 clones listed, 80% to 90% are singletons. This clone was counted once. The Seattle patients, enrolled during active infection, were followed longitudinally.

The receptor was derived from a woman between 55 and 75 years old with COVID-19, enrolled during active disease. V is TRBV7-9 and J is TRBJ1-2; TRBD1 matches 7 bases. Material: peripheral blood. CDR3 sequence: CASSSLQTGNGYTF. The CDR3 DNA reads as TGTGCCAGCAGCTCACTTCAGACAGGGAATGGCTACACCTTC. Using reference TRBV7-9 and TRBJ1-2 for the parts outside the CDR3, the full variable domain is DTGVSQNPRHKITKRGQNVTFRCDPISEHNRLYWYRQTLGQGPEFLTYFQNEAQLEKSRLLSDRFSAERPKGSFSTLEIQRTEQGDSAMYLCASSSLQTGNGYTFGSGTRLTVV.